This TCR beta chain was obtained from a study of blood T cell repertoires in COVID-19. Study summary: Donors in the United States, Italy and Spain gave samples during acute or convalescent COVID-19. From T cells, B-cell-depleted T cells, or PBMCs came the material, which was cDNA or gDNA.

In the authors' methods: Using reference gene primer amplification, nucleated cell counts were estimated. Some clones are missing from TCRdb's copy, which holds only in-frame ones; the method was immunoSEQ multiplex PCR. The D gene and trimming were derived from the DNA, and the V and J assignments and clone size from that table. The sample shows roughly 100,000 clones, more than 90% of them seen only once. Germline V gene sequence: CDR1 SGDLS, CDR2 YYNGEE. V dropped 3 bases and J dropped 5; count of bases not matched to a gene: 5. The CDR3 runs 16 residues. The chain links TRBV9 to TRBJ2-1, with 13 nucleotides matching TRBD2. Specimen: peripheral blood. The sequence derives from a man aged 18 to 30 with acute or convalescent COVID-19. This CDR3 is CASSAGLAGFDNEQFF. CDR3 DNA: TGTGCCAGCAGCGCGGGACTAGCGGGATTTGACAATGAGCAGTTCTTC.